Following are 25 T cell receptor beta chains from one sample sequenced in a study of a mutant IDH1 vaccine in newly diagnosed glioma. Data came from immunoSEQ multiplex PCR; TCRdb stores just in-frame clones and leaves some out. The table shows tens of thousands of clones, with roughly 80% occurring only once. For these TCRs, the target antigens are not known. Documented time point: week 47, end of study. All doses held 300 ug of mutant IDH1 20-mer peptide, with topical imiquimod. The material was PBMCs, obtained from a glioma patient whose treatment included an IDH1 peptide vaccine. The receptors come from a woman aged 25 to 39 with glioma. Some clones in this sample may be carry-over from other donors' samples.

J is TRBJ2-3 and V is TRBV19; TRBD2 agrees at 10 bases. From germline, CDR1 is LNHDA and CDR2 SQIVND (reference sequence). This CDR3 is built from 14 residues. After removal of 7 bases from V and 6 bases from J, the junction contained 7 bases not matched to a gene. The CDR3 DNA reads TGTGCCAGTAAGACCGGGGGACTAGCGGATACGCAGTATTTT. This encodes CASKTGGLADTQYF. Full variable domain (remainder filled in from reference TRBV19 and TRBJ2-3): DGGITQSPKYLFRKEGQNVTLSCEQNLNHDAMYWYRQDPGQGLRLIYYSQIVNDFQKGDIAEGYSVSREKKESFPLTVTSAQKNPTAFYLCASKTGGLADTQYFGPGTRLTVL.

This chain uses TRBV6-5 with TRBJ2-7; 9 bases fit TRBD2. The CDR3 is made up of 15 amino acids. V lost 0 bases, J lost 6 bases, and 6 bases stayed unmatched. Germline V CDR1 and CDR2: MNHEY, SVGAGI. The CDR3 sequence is CASSYSTQAGGEQYF. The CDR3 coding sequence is TGTGCCAGCAGTTACTCTACCCAAGCGGGAGGCGAGCAGTACTTC.

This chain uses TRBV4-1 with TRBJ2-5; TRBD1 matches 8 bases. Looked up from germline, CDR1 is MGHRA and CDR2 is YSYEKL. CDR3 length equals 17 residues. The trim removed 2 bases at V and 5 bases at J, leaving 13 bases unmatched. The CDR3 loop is CASSQQTRTGTKETQYF. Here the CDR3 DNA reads TGCGCCAGCAGCCAACAAACTCGGACAGGGACGAAGGAGACCCAGTACTTC.

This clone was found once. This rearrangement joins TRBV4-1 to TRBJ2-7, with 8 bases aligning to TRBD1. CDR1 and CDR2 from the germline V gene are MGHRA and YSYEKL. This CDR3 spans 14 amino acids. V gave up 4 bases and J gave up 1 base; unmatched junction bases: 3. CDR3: CASSLWTGSYEQYF. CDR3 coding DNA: TGCGCCAGCAGCCTTTGGACAGGGTCCTACGAGCAGTACTTC.

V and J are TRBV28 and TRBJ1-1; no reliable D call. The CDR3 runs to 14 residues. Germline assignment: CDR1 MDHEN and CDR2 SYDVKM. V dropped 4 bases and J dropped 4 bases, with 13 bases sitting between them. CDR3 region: CASSWASAGTEAFF. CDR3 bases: TGTGCCAGCAGTTGGGCCTCAGCAGGCACTGAAGCTTTCTTT.

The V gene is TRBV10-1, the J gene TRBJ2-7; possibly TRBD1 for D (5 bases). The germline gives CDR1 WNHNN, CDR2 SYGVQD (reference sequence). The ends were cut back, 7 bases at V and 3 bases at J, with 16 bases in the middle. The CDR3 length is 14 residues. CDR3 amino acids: CASKKRGASYEQYF. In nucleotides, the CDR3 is TGCGCCAGCAAGAAAAGGGGTGCCAGCTACGAGCAGTACTTC.

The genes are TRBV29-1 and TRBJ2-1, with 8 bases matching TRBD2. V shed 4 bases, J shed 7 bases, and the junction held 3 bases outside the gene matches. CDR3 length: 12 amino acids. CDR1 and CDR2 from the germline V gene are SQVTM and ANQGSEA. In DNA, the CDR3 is TGCAGCGTTGTAATAGCGGGAAATGAGCAGTTCTTC. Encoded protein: CSVVIAGNEQFF.

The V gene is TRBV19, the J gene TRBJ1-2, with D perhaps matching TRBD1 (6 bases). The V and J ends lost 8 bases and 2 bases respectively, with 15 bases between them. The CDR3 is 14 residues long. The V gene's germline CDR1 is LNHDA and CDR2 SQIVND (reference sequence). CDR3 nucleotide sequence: TGTGCCAGTGGCGAAGGGACATTAAACTATGGCTACACCTTC. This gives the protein CASGEGTLNYGYTF.

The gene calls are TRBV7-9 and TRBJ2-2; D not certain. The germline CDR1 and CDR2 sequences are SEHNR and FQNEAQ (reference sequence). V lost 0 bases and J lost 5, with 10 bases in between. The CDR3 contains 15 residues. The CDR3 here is CASSLAGMMTGELFF. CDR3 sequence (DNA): TGTGCCAGCAGCTTAGCTGGGATGATGACCGGGGAGCTGTTTTTT.

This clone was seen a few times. The CDR3, as DNA: TGTGCCAGCAGCCGACCGACAGGGCGAGAGGGAAAACTGTTTTTT. Encoded protein: CASSRPTGREGKLFF. The chain is built from TRBV4-2 and TRBJ1-4; the match to TRBD1 covers 7 bases. Germline V gene sequence: CDR1 LGHNA, CDR2 YNFKEQ. V shed 4 bases, J shed 10 bases, and the junction held 12 bases outside the gene matches. The CDR3 is 15 amino acids.

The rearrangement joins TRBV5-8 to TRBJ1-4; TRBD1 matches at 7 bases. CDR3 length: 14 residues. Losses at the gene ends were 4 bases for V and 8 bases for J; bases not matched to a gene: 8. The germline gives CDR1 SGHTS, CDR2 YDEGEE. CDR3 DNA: TGTGCCAGCAGCCGGAACAGGGGTGGGGAAAAACTGTTTTTT. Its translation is CASSRNRGGEKLFF.

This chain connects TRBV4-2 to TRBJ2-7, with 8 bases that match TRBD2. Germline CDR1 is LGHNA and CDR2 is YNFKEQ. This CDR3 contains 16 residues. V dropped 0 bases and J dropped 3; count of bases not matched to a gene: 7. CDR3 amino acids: CASSQEARGRRYEQYF. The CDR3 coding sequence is TGTGCCAGCAGCCAAGAGGCGCGCGGGAGGCGCTACGAGCAGTACTTC.

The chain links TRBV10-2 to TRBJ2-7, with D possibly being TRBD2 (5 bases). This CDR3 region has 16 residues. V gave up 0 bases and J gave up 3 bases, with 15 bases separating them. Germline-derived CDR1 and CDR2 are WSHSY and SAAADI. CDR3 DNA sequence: TGCGCCAGCAGTGAGTCGACGGCTAGCCTGTACTACGAGCAGTACTTC. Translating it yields CASSESTASLYYEQYF.

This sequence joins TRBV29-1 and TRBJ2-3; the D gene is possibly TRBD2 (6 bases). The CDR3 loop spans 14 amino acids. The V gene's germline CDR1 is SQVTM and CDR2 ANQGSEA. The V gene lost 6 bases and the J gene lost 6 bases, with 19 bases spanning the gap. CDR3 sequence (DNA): TGCAGCGTAGTAGCCTACCTTGGGGGGGATACGCAGTATTTT. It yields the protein CSVVAYLGGDTQYF.

Written as DNA, the CDR3 is TGCGCCAGCAGCTTGGTCGGTGGGCAGGGGAACACTGAAGCTTTCTTT. Residues: CASSLVGGQGNTEAFF. This sequence joins TRBV5-1 and TRBJ1-1, with D tentatively TRBD1 (5 bases). Per germline, CDR1 SGHRS and CDR2 YFSETQ. V was cut by 0 bases and J by 1 base, with 13 bases left in between. The CDR3 spans 16 residues.

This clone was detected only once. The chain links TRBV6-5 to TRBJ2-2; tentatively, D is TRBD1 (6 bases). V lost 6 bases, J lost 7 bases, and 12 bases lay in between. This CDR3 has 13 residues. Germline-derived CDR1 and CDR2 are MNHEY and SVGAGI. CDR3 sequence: CASRGAAGGELFF. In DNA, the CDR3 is TGTGCCAGCAGGGGGGCCGCAGGCGGGGAGCTGTTTTTT.

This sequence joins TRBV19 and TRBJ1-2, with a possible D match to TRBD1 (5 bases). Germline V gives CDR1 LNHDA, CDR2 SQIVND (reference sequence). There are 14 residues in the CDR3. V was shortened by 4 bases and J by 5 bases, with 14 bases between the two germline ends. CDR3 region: CASSTGTATYGYTF. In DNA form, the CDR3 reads TGTGCCAGTAGTACGGGGACGGCAACTTATGGCTACACCTTC.

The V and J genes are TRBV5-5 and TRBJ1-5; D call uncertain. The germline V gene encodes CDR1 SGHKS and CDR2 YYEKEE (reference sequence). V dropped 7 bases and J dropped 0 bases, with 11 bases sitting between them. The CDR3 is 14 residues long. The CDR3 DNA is TGTGCCAGCTCGTGGGCAGATAGCAATCAGCCCCAGCATTTT. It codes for CASSWADSNQPQHF.

The CDR3 nucleotides read TGTGCCAGCAGTTACGGGACAGGGGGCTTCAACGAGCAGTACTTC. Amino acid sequence: CASSYGTGGFNEQYF. The chain couples TRBV7-2 to TRBJ2-7; 12 positions match TRBD1. The CDR3 length is 15 residues. The germline V gene encodes CDR1 SGHTA and CDR2 FQGNSA. Trimming removed 6 bases from V and 5 bases from J; junction bases left unmatched: 8.

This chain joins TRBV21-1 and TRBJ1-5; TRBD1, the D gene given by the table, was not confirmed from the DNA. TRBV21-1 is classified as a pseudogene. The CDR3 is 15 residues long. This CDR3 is CASRSPDTSNQPQHF. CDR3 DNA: TGTGCCAGCCGATCCCCCGACACTAGCAATCAGCCCCAGCATTTT.

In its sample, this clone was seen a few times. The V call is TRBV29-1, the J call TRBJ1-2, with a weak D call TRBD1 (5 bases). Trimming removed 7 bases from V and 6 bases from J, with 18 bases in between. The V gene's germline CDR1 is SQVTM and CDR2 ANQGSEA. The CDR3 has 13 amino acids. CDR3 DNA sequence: TGCAGCGGTACCTCCCGACAGCACGATGGCTACACCTTC. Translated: CSGTSRQHDGYTF.

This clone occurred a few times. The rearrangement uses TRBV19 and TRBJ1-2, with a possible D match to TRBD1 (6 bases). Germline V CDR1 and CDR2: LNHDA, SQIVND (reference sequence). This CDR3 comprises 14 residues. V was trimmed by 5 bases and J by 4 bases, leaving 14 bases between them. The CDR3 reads CASSVRGAPYGYTF. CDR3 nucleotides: TGTGCCAGTAGTGTAAGGGGGGCCCCCTATGGCTACACCTTC.

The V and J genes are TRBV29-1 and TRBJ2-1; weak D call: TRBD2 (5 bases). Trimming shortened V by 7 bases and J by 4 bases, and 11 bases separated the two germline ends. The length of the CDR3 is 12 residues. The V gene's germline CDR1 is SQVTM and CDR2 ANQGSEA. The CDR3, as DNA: TGCAGCGCCCTCGGGGTGTACAATGAGCAGTTCTTC. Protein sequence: CSALGVYNEQFF.

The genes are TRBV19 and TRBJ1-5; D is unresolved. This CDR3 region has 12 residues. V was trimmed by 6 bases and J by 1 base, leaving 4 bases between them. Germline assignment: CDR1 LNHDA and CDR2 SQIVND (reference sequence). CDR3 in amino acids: CASRQSNQPQHF. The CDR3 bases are TGTGCCAGTAGGCAGAGCAATCAGCCCCAGCATTTT.

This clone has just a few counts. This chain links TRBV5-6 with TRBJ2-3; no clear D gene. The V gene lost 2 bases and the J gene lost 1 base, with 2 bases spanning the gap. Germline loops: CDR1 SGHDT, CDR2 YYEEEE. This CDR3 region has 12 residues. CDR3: CASSFGTDTQYF. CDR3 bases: TGTGCCAGCAGCTTCGGCACAGATACGCAGTATTTT.